This entry describes one T cell receptor beta chain. The specificity of this receptor is unknown. It has no much larger one-base neighbor in the sample; base qualities were not kept. For this chain, trimming is 6 bases at the V end and 5 bases at the J end, and the number of junction bases without a gene match is 8. Inclusive of the bounding cysteine and phenylalanine, the CDR3 is 15 residues long. The retained sequence is limited to the CDR3, 45 bases, with the frame set at the first base. Taken from the germline V gene, the CDR1 and CDR2 loops are MNHEY and SVGEGT. This record comes from a study of T cell repertoires in cytomegalovirus infection (dated by TCRdb to between 2018 and 2021). About the investigation overall: The peptide stimulations were aimed at well-studied HLA-B-restricted epitopes as well as recently identified HLA-C-restricted CMV epitopes, whose presentation resists viral immunomodulation. Donor HLA type was relevant to the analysis, because carriage of CMV infection together with the matching HLA type was indicated by public TCR beta signatures. On the study overall, not on this receptor specifically: The ex vivo response was dominated by HLA-C-restricted CMV-specific TCR beta clonotypes, and the single most frequent clonotype in two of eight donors was supplied by these HLA-C-restricted clonotypes. In both this cohort and an independent approximately 370-donor cohort, the cumulative frequency of public TCR beta family members distinguished carriers of CMV infection plus the relevant HLA type.

For sequencing, an Illumina HiSeq 1500 was employed. TCRdb's own reprocessing of the public reads used fastp at Q25 and MiXCR and kept productive beta chains. Every CDR3 protein is listed once, alongside the most common genes and DNA of its rows. A total of about 280,000 distinct CDR3 sequences appear in this sample, 22% of them only once. The biggest ten clones account for roughly 19% of the sample. In light of the paper, this sample's treatment or condition label describes: in vitro stimulation with specific CMV peptide epitopes to enrich CMV-specific T cells. Specimen: cultured PBMCs, collected from culture after CMV antigen stimulation. The TCR sequence derives from a human donor in good health (CMV status not recorded). Some clones in this sample may be carry-over from other donors' samples. The receptor chain draws on TRBV6-2 or TRBV6-3 and TRBJ1-5; 9 middle bases align to TRBD1. CDR3 region: CASSPGDRDDQPQHF. The nucleotides read TGTGCCAGCAGCCCAGGGGACAGGGATGATCAGCCCCAGCATTTT.